This is a list of T cell receptor beta chains from one sample in a study of T cells after yellow fever vaccination. TCRdb called the 5' RACE reads again in MiXCR, with one record for every CDR3 protein. The data hold around 27,000 distinct CDR3 sequences, with approximately 4% observed a single time. The material sequenced was CD8+ T cells sorted from PBMCs, taken 5 days after the yellow fever booster vaccination. Source of these receptors: a young man who received the YFV17D yellow fever vaccine. Both conserved end residues are part of each CDR3. D genes are given only for firm matches. Each size is once, few or many counts, or a class when the clone is expanded.

size	D	V	J	CDR3	DNA
many	.	TRBV12-3/TRBV12-4	TRBJ2-2	CASSHLPLAGGELFF	TGTGCCAGCAGCCACCTCCCACTAGCCGGCGGGGAGCTGTTTTTT
many	TRBD1	TRBV7-2	TRBJ2-5	CASSTGVISAETQYF	TGTGCCAGCAGCACAGGGGTGATATCGGCGGAGACCCAGTACTTC
many	TRBD2	TRBV4-3	TRBJ2-1	CASSLRLAGEGEQFF	TGCGCCAGCAGCCTGCGACTAGCGGGAGAAGGTGAGCAGTTCTTC
many	TRBD1	TRBV4-3	TRBJ1-2	CASSQTPGQGIYGYTF	TGCGCCAGCAGCCAAACCCCGGGACAGGGGATTTATGGCTACACCTTC
many	TRBD2	TRBV12-3/TRBV12-4	TRBJ2-1	CASRSGGDSAYNEQFF	TGTGCCAGCAGATCGGGGGGAGATTCCGCCTACAATGAGCAGTTCTTC
many	.	TRBV24-1	TRBJ2-5	CATSGGAETQYF	TGTGCCACCAGCGGAGGTGCAGAGACCCAGTACTTC
many	TRBD2	TRBV29-1	TRBJ2-4	CSVESSGSGDIQYF	TGCAGCGTTGAAAGTAGCGGGAGTGGAGACATTCAGTACTTC
few	TRBD2	TRBV7-3	TRBJ2-3	CASSFTGTSYTDTQYF	TGTGCCAGCAGCTTTACCGGGACTAGCTACACAGATACGCAGTATTTT
many	.	TRBV21-1	TRBJ2-7	CASSKDLQGPSYEQYF	TGTGCCAGCAGCAAAGACTTACAGGGGCCTTCCTACGAGCAGTACTTC
many	TRBD1	TRBV9	TRBJ2-1	CASSVEGARNNEQFF	TGTGCCAGCAGCGTAGAGGGGGCACGAAACAATGAGCAGTTCTTC
many	.	TRBV7-2	TRBJ2-1	CASSSDAASYNEQFF	TGTGCCAGCAGCTCGGACGCCGCTTCCTACAATGAGCAGTTCTTC
medium-sized	TRBD2	TRBV20-1	TRBJ2-7	CSATTPSGAAYEQYF	TGCAGTGCTACCACCCCTAGCGGGGCCGCCTACGAGCAGTACTTC
many	TRBD2	TRBV6-5	TRBJ2-3	CASSYGGLAGRTDTQYF	TGTGCCAGCAGTTACGGGGGGCTAGCGGGCCGCACAGATACGCAGTATTTT
many	TRBD1	TRBV7-9	TRBJ1-4	CASSFGTGGEKLFF	TGTGCCAGCAGCTTCGGGACAGGCGGGGAAAAACTGTTTTTT
many	TRBD2	TRBV28	TRBJ2-7	CASSSLQGLAGALPHF	TGTGCCAGCAGCTCTCTACAAGGACTAGCGGGAGCACTTCCCCACTTC
many	.	TRBV11-2	TRBJ2-1	CASSSPTLAGSRGRINEQFF	TGTGCCAGCAGCTCACCAACACTAGCAGGGTCCCGGGGACGTATCAATGAGCAGTTCTTC
many	.	TRBV7-2	TRBJ2-5	CASSLSRYQETQYF	TGTGCCAGCAGCCTAAGCCGGTACCAAGAGACCCAGTACTTC